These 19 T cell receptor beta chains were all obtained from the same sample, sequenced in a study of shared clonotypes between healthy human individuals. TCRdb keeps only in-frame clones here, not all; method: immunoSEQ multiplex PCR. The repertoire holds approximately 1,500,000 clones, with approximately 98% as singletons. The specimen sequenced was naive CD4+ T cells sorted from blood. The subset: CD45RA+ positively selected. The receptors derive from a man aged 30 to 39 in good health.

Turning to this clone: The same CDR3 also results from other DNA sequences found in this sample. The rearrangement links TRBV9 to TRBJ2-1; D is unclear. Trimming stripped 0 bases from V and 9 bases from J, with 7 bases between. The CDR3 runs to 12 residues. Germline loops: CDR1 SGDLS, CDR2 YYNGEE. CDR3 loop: CASSVAGLEQFF. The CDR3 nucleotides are TGTGCCAGCAGCGTAGCCGGCCTTGAGCAGTTCTTC.

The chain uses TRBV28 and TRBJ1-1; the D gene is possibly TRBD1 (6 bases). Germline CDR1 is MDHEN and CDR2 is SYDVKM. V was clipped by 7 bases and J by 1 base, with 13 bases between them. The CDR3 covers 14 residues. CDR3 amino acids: CASNRAGPNTEAFF. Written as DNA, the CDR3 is TGTGCCAGCAACAGGGCAGGGCCGAACACTGAAGCTTTCTTT.

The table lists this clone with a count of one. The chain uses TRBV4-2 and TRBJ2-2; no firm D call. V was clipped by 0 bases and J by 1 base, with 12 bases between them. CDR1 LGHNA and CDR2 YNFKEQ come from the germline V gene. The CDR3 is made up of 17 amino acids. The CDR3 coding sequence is TGTGCCAGCAGCCAAGATATTAACATAAGGAACACCGGGGAGCTGTTTTTT. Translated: CASSQDINIRNTGELFF.

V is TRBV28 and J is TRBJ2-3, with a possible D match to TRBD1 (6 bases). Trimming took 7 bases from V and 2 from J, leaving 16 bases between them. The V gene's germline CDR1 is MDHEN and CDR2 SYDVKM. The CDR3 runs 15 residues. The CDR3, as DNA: TGTGCCAGCAATTCCAGGGGAGCGGACACAGATACGCAGTATTTT. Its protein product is CASNSRGADTDTQYF.

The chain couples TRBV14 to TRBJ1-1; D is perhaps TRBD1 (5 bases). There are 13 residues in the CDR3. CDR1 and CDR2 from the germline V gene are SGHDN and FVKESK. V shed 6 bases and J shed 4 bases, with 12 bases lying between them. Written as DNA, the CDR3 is TGTGCCAGCAGACAGACGGGGGGCACTGAAGCTTTCTTT. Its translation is CASRQTGGTEAFF.

CDR3 coding DNA: TGTGCCAGCAGTGGAGGGAATGAGCAGTTCTTC. Translated, it gives CASSGGNEQFF. The V call is TRBV6-4, the J call TRBJ2-1; D might be TRBD2 (5 bases). The CDR3 loop spans 11 amino acids. CDR1 is MRHNA, CDR2 SNTAGT, per germline. The ends were cut back, 4 bases at V and 7 bases at J, with 5 bases in the middle.

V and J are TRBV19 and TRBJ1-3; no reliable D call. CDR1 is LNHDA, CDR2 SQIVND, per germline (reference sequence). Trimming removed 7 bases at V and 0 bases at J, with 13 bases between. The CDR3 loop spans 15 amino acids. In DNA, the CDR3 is TGTGCCAGTACCCTCGACGGGTCCTCTGGAAACACCATATATTTT. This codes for CASTLDGSSGNTIYF.

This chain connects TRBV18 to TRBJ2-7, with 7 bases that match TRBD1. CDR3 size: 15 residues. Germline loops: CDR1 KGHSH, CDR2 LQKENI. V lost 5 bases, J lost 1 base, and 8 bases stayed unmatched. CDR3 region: CASSNTGTASYEQYF. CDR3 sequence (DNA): TGTGCCAGCTCAAACACCGGGACAGCTTCCTACGAGCAGTACTTC.

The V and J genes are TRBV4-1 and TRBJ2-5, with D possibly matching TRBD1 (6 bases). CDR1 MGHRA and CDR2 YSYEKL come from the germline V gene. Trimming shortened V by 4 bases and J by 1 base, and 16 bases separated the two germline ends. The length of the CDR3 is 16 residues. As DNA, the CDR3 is TGCGCCAGCAGCCGGAGCGCGGAAGGGGGCCAAGAGACCCAGTACTTC. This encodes CASSRSAEGGQETQYF.

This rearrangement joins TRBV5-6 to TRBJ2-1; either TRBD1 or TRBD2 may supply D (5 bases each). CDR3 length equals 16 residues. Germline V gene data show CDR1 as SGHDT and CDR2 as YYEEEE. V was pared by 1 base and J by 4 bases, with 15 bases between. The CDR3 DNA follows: TGTGCCAGCAGCTTGTTCCAGGTTGAGGGGTACAATGAGCAGTTCTTC. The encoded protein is CASSLFQVEGYNEQFF.

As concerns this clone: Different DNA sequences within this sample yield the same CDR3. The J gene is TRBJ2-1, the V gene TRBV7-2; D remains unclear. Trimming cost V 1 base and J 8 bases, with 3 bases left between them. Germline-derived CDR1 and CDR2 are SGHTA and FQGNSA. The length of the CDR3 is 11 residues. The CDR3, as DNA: TGTGCCAGCAGCTTAGTCGATGAGCAGTTCTTC. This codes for CASSLVDEQFF.

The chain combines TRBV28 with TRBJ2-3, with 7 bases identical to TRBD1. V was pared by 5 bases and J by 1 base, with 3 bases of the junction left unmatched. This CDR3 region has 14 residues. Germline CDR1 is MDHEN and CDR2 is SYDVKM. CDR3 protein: CASSRDRRTDTQYF. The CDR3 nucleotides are TGTGCCAGCAGTCGGGACAGACGCACAGATACGCAGTATTTT.

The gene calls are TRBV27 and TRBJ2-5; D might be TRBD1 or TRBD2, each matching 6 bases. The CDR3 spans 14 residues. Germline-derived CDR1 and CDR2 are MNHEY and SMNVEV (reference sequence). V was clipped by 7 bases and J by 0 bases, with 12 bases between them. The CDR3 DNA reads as TGTGCCAGCAAGAAGGGGGGATACCAAGAGACCCAGTACTTC. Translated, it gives CASKKGGYQETQYF.

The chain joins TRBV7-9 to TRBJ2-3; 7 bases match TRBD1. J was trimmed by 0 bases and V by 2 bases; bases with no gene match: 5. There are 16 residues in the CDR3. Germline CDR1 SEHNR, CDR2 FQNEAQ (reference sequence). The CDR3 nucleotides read TGTGCCAGCAGCTTAACCACAGGGGCTAGCACAGATACGCAGTATTTT. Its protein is CASSLTTGASTDTQYF.

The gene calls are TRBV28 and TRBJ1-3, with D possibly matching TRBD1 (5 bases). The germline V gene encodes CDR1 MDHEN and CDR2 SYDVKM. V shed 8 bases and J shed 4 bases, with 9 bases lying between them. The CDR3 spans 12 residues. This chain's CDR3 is CASGAWGNTIYF. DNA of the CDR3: TGTGCCAGCGGGGCGTGGGGAAACACCATATATTTT.

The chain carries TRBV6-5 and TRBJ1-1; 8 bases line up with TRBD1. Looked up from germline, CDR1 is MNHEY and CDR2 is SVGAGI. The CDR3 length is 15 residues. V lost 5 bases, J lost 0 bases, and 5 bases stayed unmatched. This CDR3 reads CASSGQGNMNTEAFF. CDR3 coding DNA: TGTGCCAGCAGTGGACAGGGAAACATGAACACTGAAGCTTTCTTT.

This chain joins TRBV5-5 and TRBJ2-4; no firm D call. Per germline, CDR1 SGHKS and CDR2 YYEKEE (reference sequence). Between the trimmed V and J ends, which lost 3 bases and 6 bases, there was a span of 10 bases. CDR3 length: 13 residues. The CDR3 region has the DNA TGTGCCAGCAGCTCGAGACTGGGAAACATTCAGTACTTC. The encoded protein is CASSSRLGNIQYF.

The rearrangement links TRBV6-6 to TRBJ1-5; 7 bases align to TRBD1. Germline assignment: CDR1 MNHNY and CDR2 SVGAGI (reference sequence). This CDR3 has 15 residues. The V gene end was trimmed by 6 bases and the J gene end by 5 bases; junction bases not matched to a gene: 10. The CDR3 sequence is CASSRDRATDQPQHF. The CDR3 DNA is TGTGCCAGCAGCCGTGACAGGGCCACGGATCAGCCCCAGCATTTT.

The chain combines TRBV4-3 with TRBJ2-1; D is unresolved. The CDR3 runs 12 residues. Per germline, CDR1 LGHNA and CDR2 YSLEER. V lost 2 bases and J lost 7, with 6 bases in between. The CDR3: CASSQKRNEQFF. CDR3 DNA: TGCGCCAGCAGCCAAAAGAGGAATGAGCAGTTCTTC.